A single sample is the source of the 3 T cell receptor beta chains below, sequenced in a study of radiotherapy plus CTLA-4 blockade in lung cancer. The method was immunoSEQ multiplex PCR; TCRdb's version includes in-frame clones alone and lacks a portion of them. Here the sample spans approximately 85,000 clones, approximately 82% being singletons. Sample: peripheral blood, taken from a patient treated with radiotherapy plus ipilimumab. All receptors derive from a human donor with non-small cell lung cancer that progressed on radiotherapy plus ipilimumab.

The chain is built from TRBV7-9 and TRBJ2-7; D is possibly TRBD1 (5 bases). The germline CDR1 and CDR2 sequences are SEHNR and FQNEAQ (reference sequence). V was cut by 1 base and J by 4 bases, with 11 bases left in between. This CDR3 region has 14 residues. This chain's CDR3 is CASSLVGREYEQYF. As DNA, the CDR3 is TGTGCCAGCAGCTTAGTAGGCAGGGAATACGAGCAGTACTTC.

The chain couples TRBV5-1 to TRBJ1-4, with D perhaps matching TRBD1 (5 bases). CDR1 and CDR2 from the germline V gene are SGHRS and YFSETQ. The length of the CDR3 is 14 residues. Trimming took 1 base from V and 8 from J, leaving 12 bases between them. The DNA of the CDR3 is TGCGCCAGCAGCTTGTCAAGGGGTGGGGAAAAACTGTTTTTT. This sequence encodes CASSLSRGGEKLFF.

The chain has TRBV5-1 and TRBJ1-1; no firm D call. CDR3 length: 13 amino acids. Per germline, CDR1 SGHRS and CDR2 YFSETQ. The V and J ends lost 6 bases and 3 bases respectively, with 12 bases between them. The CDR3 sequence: CASNRLGYTEAFF. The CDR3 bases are TGCGCCAGCAACCGACTGGGGTACACTGAAGCTTTCTTT.